A single sample gave rise to the 32 T cell receptor beta chains below, sequenced in a study of cytomegalovirus exposure and HLA in healthy donors. Method: immunoSEQ multiplex PCR; TCRdb's copy keeps in-frame clones and lacks some. This sample has 65,000 to 75,000 clones; over 90% occur once, and the top ten carry more than 2.5%. Sequencing used PBMCs. These receptor sequences come from a woman younger than 30 in good health and CMV-seropositive.

This chain uses TRBV27 with TRBJ2-5; 13 bases agree with TRBD2. Losses at the gene ends were 5 bases for V and 9 bases for J; bases not matched to a gene: 21. Germline lookup yields CDR1 MNHEY and CDR2 SMNVEV (reference sequence). The CDR3 length is 19 residues. The CDR3 reads CASSRLTSGGARIGVPQYF. In DNA form, the CDR3 reads TGTGCCAGCAGTCGCCTAACTAGCGGGGGGGCTCGAATCGGTGTTCCCCAGTACTTC.

V and J are TRBV14 and TRBJ1-1; D is perhaps TRBD1 (6 bases). Germline assignment: CDR1 SGHDN and CDR2 FVKESK. The V gene lost 4 bases and the J gene lost 1 base, with 19 bases spanning the gap. This CDR3 spans 17 amino acids. The CDR3 nucleotides read TGTGCCAGCAGCCTCACGTTCCGGACAGACCAGAACACTGAAGCTTTCTTT. This encodes CASSLTFRTDQNTEAFF.

The genes are TRBV29-1 and TRBJ2-3; 7 nucleotides line up with TRBD1. Germline trimming cut 6 bases from V and 2 bases from J; bases unmatched to any gene: 8. From germline, CDR1 is SQVTM and CDR2 ANQGSEA. This CDR3 contains 14 residues. CDR3 protein: CSVDGTGATDTQYF. In nucleotides, the CDR3 is TGCAGCGTGGACGGCACAGGGGCCACAGATACGCAGTATTTT.

The V and J genes are TRBV27 and TRBJ2-6; 9 bases map to TRBD1. The CDR3 is 16 amino acids. The V gene end was trimmed by 6 bases and the J gene end by 4 bases; junction bases not matched to a gene: 7. From germline, CDR1 is MNHEY and CDR2 SMNVEV (reference sequence). Here the CDR3 DNA reads TGTGCCAGCAGGGGATGGACAGGGGTAGGGGCCAACGTCCTGACTTTC. It translates to CASRGWTGVGANVLTF.

The rearrangement links TRBV5-1 to TRBJ2-3, with 11 bases that match TRBD2. Germline V gene data show CDR1 as SGHRS and CDR2 as YFSETQ. The CDR3 covers 16 residues. Trimming removed 3 bases from V and 2 bases from J; junction bases left unmatched: 5. CDR3 in DNA: TGCGCCAGCAGCTCGCTAGCGGGGGGTACCACAGATACGCAGTATTTT. The encoded protein is CASSSLAGGTTDTQYF.

The rearrangement uses TRBV6-1 and TRBJ2-6, with D possibly matching TRBD2 (6 bases). The CDR3 extends over 16 amino acids. Germline CDR1 is MNHNS and CDR2 is SASEGT. V lost 3 bases and J lost 2, with 11 bases in between. Here the CDR3 reads CASSDQEGTGANVLTF. The CDR3 DNA follows: TGTGCCAGCAGTGACCAGGAGGGAACTGGGGCCAACGTCCTGACTTTC.

In this sample, this clone turned up a few times. The rearrangement links TRBV30 to TRBJ1-1; D unclear. The CDR3 is 13 residues long. Germline loops: CDR1 GTSNPN, CDR2 SVGIG (reference sequence). Trimming took 3 bases from V and 7 from J, leaving 15 bases between them. CDR3 nucleotides: TGTGCCTGGAGCCGGGAGGCGTATGGTGAAGCTTTCTTT. Amino acids: CAWSREAYGEAFF.

The chain couples TRBV11-3 to TRBJ1-1, with 8 bases that match TRBD1. Trimming at V came to 5 bases and at J to 5 bases, leaving 4 bases not matched to a gene. This CDR3 comprises 13 residues. The germline CDR1 and CDR2 sequences are SGHNT and YENEEA. For the CDR3, the DNA is TGTGCCAGCAGCCGGACAGGGCTGACTGAAGCTTTCTTT. It translates to CASSRTGLTEAFF.

The chain uses TRBV4-1 and TRBJ1-2; D is ambiguous. V shed 0 bases and J shed 5 bases, with 7 bases lying between them. This CDR3 region has 13 residues. CDR1 MGHRA and CDR2 YSYEKL come from the germline V gene. This CDR3 is CASSQEYGYGYTF. In nucleotides, the CDR3 is TGCGCCAGCAGCCAAGAATACGGGTATGGCTACACCTTC.

The CDR3 DNA reads TGTGCCAGCAGCCGGGACAGGGGGTTAGTGCGGGAAAAACTGTTTTTT. Its translation is CASSRDRGLVREKLFF. The chain recombines TRBV7-8 with TRBJ1-4; 11 bases map to TRBD1. CDR3 length equals 16 residues. Germline CDR1 is SGHVS and CDR2 is FQNEAQ. The trim removed 5 bases at V and 8 bases at J, leaving 10 bases unmatched. Together with reference TRBV7-8 and TRBJ1-4, the CDR3 gives the full variable domain: GAGVSQSPRYKVAKRGQDVALRCDPISGHVSLFWYQQALGQGPEFLTYFQNEAQLDKSGLPSDRFFAERPEGSVSTLKIQRTQQEDSAVYLCASSRDRGLVREKLFFGSGTQLSVL.

In this sample, this clone turned up a few times. The V gene is TRBV4-3, the J gene TRBJ2-1; TRBD2 might be the D (6 bases). CDR3 size: 16 residues. CDR1 and CDR2 from the germline V gene are LGHNA and YSLEER. The ends were cut back, 2 bases at V and 4 bases at J, with 15 bases in the middle. The CDR3 spells CASSQRGLQLYNEQFF. DNA for the CDR3: TGCGCCAGCAGCCAACGGGGACTCCAACTATACAATGAGCAGTTCTTC.

This clone appeared a few times. V usage is TRBV30 and J usage is TRBJ2-2; no reliable D call. V was trimmed by 1 base and J by 14 bases, leaving 14 bases between them. CDR3 length equals 12 residues. In germline, CDR1 is GTSNPN, CDR2 SVGIG (reference sequence). CDR3 DNA: TGTGCCTGGAGTGCGACCTCCGGGTTACTGTTTTTT. Encoded protein: CAWSATSGLLFF.

This sequence joins TRBV6-6 and TRBJ1-3, with TRBD1 identical over 9 bases. The CDR3 runs to 16 residues. The junction had 4 bases not matched to a gene; V was cut back by 2 bases and J by 2 bases. Germline loops: CDR1 MNHNY, CDR2 SVGAGI (reference sequence). This CDR3 is CASSYPGQGAGNTIYF. CDR3 nucleotide sequence: TGTGCCAGCAGTTACCCGGGACAGGGAGCTGGAAACACCATATATTTT.

The gene calls are TRBV19 and TRBJ1-4; D might be TRBD1 (6 bases). The germline V and J ends were trimmed by 5 bases and 7 bases, with 17 bases remaining between them. CDR3 length: 15 amino acids. Germline lookup yields CDR1 LNHDA and CDR2 SQIVND (reference sequence). CDR3 loop: CASSGPGRGREKLFF. The CDR3 nucleotides are TGTGCCAGTAGTGGGCCTGGCAGGGGTCGTGAAAAACTGTTTTTT.

The genes are TRBV7-2 and TRBJ2-2, with TRBD2 identical over 10 bases. Germline V lookup: CDR1 SGHTA, CDR2 FQGNSA. The CDR3 loop spans 16 amino acids. The V and J ends lost 4 bases and 3 bases, in that order; junction bases with no gene match: 5. CDR3 nucleotide sequence: TGTGCCAGCAGCTCTAGGACTAGCGGCTACACCGGGGAGCTGTTTTTT. It translates to CASSSRTSGYTGELFF.

V usage is TRBV4-1 and J usage is TRBJ2-1; D is possibly TRBD1 (5 bases). The CDR3 consists of 15 residues. The V end was cut by 2 bases, the J end by 3 bases, with 11 bases between. The V gene's germline CDR1 is MGHRA and CDR2 YSYEKL. CDR3 loop: CASSQPDRIYNEQFF. The CDR3 nucleotides read TGCGCCAGCAGCCAACCCGACAGAATCTACAATGAGCAGTTCTTC.

This chain links TRBV27 with TRBJ2-6, with D tentatively TRBD1 (5 bases). There are 16 residues in the CDR3. The germline V gene encodes CDR1 MNHEY and CDR2 SMNVEV (reference sequence). V was clipped by 3 bases and J by 2 bases, with 11 bases between them. This chain's CDR3 is CASSFRQGPGANVLTF. Here the CDR3 DNA reads TGTGCCAGCAGTTTCCGTCAGGGCCCTGGGGCCAACGTCCTGACTTTC.

The gene calls are TRBV23-1 and TRBJ1-2, with a tentative D call TRBD1 (5 bases). TRBV23-1 is given ORF status, its function remaining uncertain. Trimming shortened V by 4 bases and J by 8 bases, and 11 bases separated the two germline ends. The CDR3 extends over 12 amino acids. CDR3 in DNA: TGCGCCAGCAGTCTTATAGGGGAAGGCTACACCTTC. Protein product: CASSLIGEGYTF.

This chain links TRBV11-2 with TRBJ2-7; 9 bases align to TRBD2. The V segment lost 6 bases and the J segment 2 bases; nucleotides outside the gene matches: 17. Germline CDR1 is SGHAT and CDR2 is FQNNGV. The CDR3 length is 18 residues. The CDR3 here is CASSYKLGLSGSAYEQYF. The CDR3 DNA reads TGTGCCAGCAGTTACAAACTGGGGCTTAGCGGGAGCGCCTACGAGCAGTACTTC.

The gene calls are TRBV6-6 and TRBJ2-5; D unclear. Trimming shortened V by 8 bases and J by 5 bases, and 6 bases separated the two germline ends. The germline V gene encodes CDR1 MNHNY and CDR2 SVGAGI (reference sequence). This CDR3 contains 10 residues. CDR3 DNA sequence: TGTGCCAGCTACCGGGAGACCCAGTACTTC. It encodes CASYRETQYF.

The chain combines TRBV28 with TRBJ2-2; no firm D call. The V end lost 7 bases, the J end lost 6 bases, and 15 bases lay between the germline ends. The CDR3 length is 14 residues. Germline assignment: CDR1 MDHEN and CDR2 SYDVKM. This CDR3 is CASTLTLGAGELFF. CDR3 nucleotide sequence: TGTGCCAGCACACTCACTTTGGGCGCCGGGGAGCTGTTTTTT.

This sequence joins TRBV18 and TRBJ2-1; D perhaps matches TRBD1 (8 bases). V dropped 2 bases and J dropped 3 bases, with 11 bases sitting between them. CDR1 and CDR2 from the germline V gene are KGHSH and LQKENI. This CDR3 comprises 15 residues. The CDR3 region has the DNA TGTGCCAGCTCACCAAACAGGGGGGGCTACAATGAGCAGTTCTTC. Translation: CASSPNRGGYNEQFF.

The J gene is TRBJ2-3, the V gene TRBV5-6, with D possibly TRBD2 on 5 matching bases. The ends were cut back, 1 base at V and 6 bases at J, with 18 bases in the middle. Per the germline V gene, CDR1 is SGHDT and CDR2 is YYEEEE. The CDR3 has 16 amino acids. Written as DNA, the CDR3 is TGTGCCAGCAGCTTGCAGCTGGCGGGCCTAGAGGATACGCAGTATTTT. Amino acids: CASSLQLAGLEDTQYF.

This clone was recorded only once. This rearrangement joins TRBV5-1 to TRBJ2-1; 9 bases match TRBD2. The CDR3 is made up of 17 amino acids. Germline V gene sequence: CDR1 SGHRS, CDR2 YFSETQ. The trim removed 4 bases at V and 6 bases at J, leaving 14 bases unmatched. The DNA of the CDR3 is TGCGCCAGCAGCCCAGATACTGGTAGCGGGAGACCCAATGAGCAGTTCTTC. This codes for CASSPDTGSGRPNEQFF.

This clone was observed many times. In DNA, the CDR3 is TGTGCCAGCAGCGCCTATCCCGACGGAGCTGGGAATGAAAAACTGTTTTTT. Its translation: CASSAYPDGAGNEKLFF. The chain carries TRBV9 and TRBJ1-4, with D hard to call. In germline, CDR1 is SGDLS, CDR2 YYNGEE. The V end was cut by 3 bases, the J end by 5 bases, with 20 bases between. The length of the CDR3 is 17 residues. Full variable domain (rest looked up from reference TRBV9 and TRBJ1-4): DSGVTQTPKHLITATGQRVTLRCSPRSGDLSVYWYQQSLDQGLQFLIQYYNGEERAKGNILERFSAQQFPDLHSELNLSSLELGDSALYFCASSAYPDGAGNEKLFFGSGTQLSVL.

CDR3 loop: CARQKRLYSNQPQHF. Written as DNA, the CDR3 is TGTGCCAGACAAAAGAGACTATATAGCAATCAGCCCCAGCATTTT. The gene calls are TRBV7-8 and TRBJ1-5, with unresolved D. The CDR3 runs to 15 residues. Trimming pared 9 bases from V and 0 bases from J, leaving 15 bases between. Germline CDR1 and CDR2: SGHVS and FQNEAQ.

The J gene is TRBJ2-1, the V gene TRBV29-1, with 10 bases that match TRBD1. V shed 6 bases, J shed 3 bases, and the junction held 5 bases outside the gene matches. The CDR3 extends over 14 amino acids. Germline lookup yields CDR1 SQVTM and CDR2 ANQGSEA. CDR3 bases: TGCAGCGTAGAGGACAGGGGGGTCTACAATGAGCAGTTCTTC. As protein: CSVEDRGVYNEQFF.

The chain links TRBV28 to TRBJ1-2; unclear D gene. The CDR3 runs to 12 residues. The germline V gene encodes CDR1 MDHEN and CDR2 SYDVKM. Trimming took 3 bases from V and 4 from J, leaving 6 bases between them. CDR3: CASSFAGYGYTF. CDR3 bases: TGTGCCAGCAGTTTTGCGGGCTATGGCTACACCTTC.

The V and J genes are TRBV27 and TRBJ1-2; D is possibly TRBD1 (5 bases). CDR3 size: 15 residues. V dropped 3 bases and J dropped 6 bases, with 17 bases sitting between them. Germline-derived CDR1 and CDR2 are MNHEY and SMNVEV (reference sequence). The CDR3 sequence: CASSFRVPGIDGYTF. As DNA, the CDR3 is TGTGCCAGCAGTTTCAGGGTTCCAGGGATCGATGGCTACACCTTC.

The V gene is TRBV11-2, the J gene TRBJ1-1; D gene uncertain. Germline V lookup: CDR1 SGHAT, CDR2 FQNNGV. This CDR3 has 13 amino acids. The V end was cut by 1 base, the J end by 2 bases, with 5 bases between. Written as DNA, the CDR3 is TGTGCCAGCAGCTTAGGAGGCAACACTGAAGCTTTCTTT. Residues: CASSLGGNTEAFF. The full variable domain, completed using reference TRBV11-2 and TRBJ1-1, is EAGVAQSPRYKIIEKRQSVAFWCNPISGHATLYWYQQILGQGPKLLIQFQNNGVVDDSQLPKDRFSAERLKGVDSTLKIQPAKLEDSAVYLCASSLGGNTEAFFGQGTRLTVV.

V gene TRBV6-1 combines with J gene TRBJ1-5, with 8 bases matching TRBD1. V was pared by 5 bases and J by 4 bases, with 7 bases of the junction left unmatched. The CDR3 runs 15 residues. Germline lookup yields CDR1 MNHNS and CDR2 SASEGT. The CDR3 sequence: CASSIQGQANQPQHF. CDR3 coding DNA: TGTGCCAGCAGTATTCAGGGACAGGCAAATCAGCCCCAGCATTTT.

This rearrangement joins TRBV5-6 to TRBJ2-4; 7 bases map to TRBD2. V was pared by 4 bases and J by 7 bases, with 8 bases of the junction left unmatched. CDR3 length: 14 amino acids. The V gene's germline CDR1 is SGHDT and CDR2 YYEEEE. The DNA for the CDR3 is TGTGCCAGCAGCCCCGCGGGAGTCCAGAACATTCAGTACTTC. It is translated as CASSPAGVQNIQYF.